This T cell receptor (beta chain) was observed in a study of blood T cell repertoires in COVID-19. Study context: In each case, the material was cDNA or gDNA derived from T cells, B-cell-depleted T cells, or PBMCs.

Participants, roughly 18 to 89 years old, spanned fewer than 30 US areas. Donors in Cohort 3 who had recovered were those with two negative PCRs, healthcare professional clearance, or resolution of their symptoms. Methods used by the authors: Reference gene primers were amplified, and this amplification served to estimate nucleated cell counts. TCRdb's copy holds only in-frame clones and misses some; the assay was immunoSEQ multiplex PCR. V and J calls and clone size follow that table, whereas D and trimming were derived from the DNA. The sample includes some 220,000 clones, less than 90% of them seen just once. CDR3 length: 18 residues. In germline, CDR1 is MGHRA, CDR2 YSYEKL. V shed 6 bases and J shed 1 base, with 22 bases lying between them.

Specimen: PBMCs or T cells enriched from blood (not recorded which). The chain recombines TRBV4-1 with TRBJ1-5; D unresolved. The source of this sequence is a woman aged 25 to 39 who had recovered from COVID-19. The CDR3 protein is CASRQTTTRTGSNQPQHF. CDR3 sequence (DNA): TGCGCCAGCAGGCAAACCACTACACGGACGGGGAGCAATCAGCCCCAGCATTTT.